This passage covers 21 T cell receptor beta chains from one sample sequenced in a study of blood T cell repertoires in COVID-19. TCRdb's copy holds only in-frame clones and misses some; the assay was immunoSEQ multiplex PCR. The sample shows 80,000 to 100,000 clones, 65% to 90% of them seen only once. The sequenced sample consisted of peripheral blood. These receptors all come from a man between 70 and 80 years old with active or convalescent COVID-19.

J is TRBJ2-3 and V is TRBV11-2; TRBD1 aligns across 10 bases. Germline V CDR1 and CDR2: SGHAT, FQNNGV. Germline trimming cut 3 bases from V and 4 bases from J; bases unmatched to any gene: 7. The CDR3 is 16 residues long. The CDR3 region is CASSFKGTGVPDTQYF. CDR3 bases: TGTGCCAGCAGCTTCAAAGGGACAGGGGTGCCAGATACGCAGTATTTT.

V and J are TRBV10-1 and TRBJ2-5; 8 bases are a match to TRBD1. The J segment lost 5 bases and the V segment lost 6 bases, leaving 5 bases of the junction unmatched. Per the germline V gene, CDR1 is WNHNN and CDR2 is SYGVQD (reference sequence). CDR3 size: 13 residues. The CDR3 region has the DNA TGCGCCAGCAGCGCAGGGGGCGACGAGACCCAGTACTTC. Its translation: CASSAGGDETQYF.

The chain has TRBV2 and TRBJ2-1, with 14 bases matching TRBD2. Germline CDR1 is SNHLY and CDR2 is FYNNEI. The CDR3 sequence is 15 residues long. The V segment lost 6 bases and the J segment 9 bases; nucleotides outside the gene matches: 7. DNA of the CDR3: TGTGCCAGCAGGCCGACTAGCGGGGGGGCGGGTGAGCAGTTCTTC. Translating it yields CASRPTSGGAGEQFF.

The V call is TRBV6-5, the J call TRBJ1-1; D uncertain. Trimming pared 8 bases from V and 3 bases from J, leaving 7 bases between. In germline, CDR1 is MNHEY, CDR2 SVGAGI. The CDR3 contains 11 residues. The CDR3 loop reads CASWRYTEAFF. The CDR3 DNA follows: TGTGCCAGCTGGAGGTACACTGAAGCTTTCTTT.

This clone was seen only once. The J gene is TRBJ2-5, the V gene TRBV6-6; 11 nucleotides align to TRBD2. V trimming: 3 bases; J trimming: 5 bases; junction bases outside the gene matches: 5. The CDR3 spans 15 residues. Per germline, CDR1 MNHNY and CDR2 SVGAGI (reference sequence). The CDR3 DNA sequence: TGTGCCAGCAGTTATAGCGGGGGGGATGGGGAGACCCAGTACTTC. Encoded protein: CASSYSGGDGETQYF.

The gene calls are TRBV25-1 and TRBJ2-2, with D possibly matching TRBD1 (6 bases). The V end lost 3 bases, the J end lost 1 base, and 9 bases lay between the germline ends. Germline CDR1 reads MGHDK; CDR2 reads SYGVNS. This CDR3 contains 15 residues. CDR3 loop: CASSDWGQNTGELFF. DNA for the CDR3: TGTGCCAGCAGTGATTGGGGGCAGAACACCGGGGAGCTGTTTTTT.

This clone was seen a single time. For the CDR3, the DNA is TGTGCCAGCAGTTACACAGGGGGCCGTGGCTACACCTTC. Protein product: CASSYTGGRGYTF. The V call is TRBV6-5, the J call TRBJ1-2, with 9 bases lining up with TRBD1. This CDR3 has 13 amino acids. J was trimmed by 7 bases and V by 2 bases; bases with no gene match: 2. The germline V gene has CDR1 MNHEY and CDR2 SVGAGI.

This clone showed up just once. It may be a read error: a sequence one base away is much more abundant. This sequence joins TRBV2 and TRBJ2-5; TRBD2 might be the D (7 bases). The CDR3 runs 15 residues. CDR1 SNHLY and CDR2 FYNNEI come from the germline V gene. The DNA for the CDR3 is TGTGCCAACAGTGAGGGTACGAGGGGGGGAGAGACCCAGTACTTC. Translating it yields CANSEGTRGGETQYF.

The chain has TRBV12-3 or TRBV12-4 and TRBJ2-7, with D maybe TRBD2 (6 bases). V was trimmed by 8 bases and J by 3 bases, leaving 14 bases between them. CDR3 length: 13 amino acids. CDR3: CASAGWEIYEQYF. CDR3 bases: TGTGCCAGCGCGGGGTGGGAAATCTACGAGCAGTACTTC.

This chain uses TRBV4-2 with TRBJ1-6; D gene uncertain. Germline assignment: CDR1 LGHNA and CDR2 YNFKEQ. V was cut by 3 bases and J by 3 bases, with 15 bases left in between. The CDR3 length is 17 residues. The CDR3 region has the DNA TGTGCCAGCAGCCATCAGCTCCAGGCCAGCTATAATTCACCCCTCCACTTT. It encodes CASSHQLQASYNSPLHF.

The chain carries TRBV12-3 or TRBV12-4 and TRBJ2-1; D unresolved. There are 12 residues in the CDR3. Trimming pared 2 bases from V and 5 bases from J, leaving 4 bases between. This CDR3 is CASSLLHNEQFF. The CDR3 DNA reads as TGTGCCAGCAGTTTACTCCACAATGAGCAGTTCTTC.

The chain joins TRBV2 to TRBJ1-6; 10 bases line up with TRBD1. CDR3 size: 14 residues. Germline V lookup: CDR1 SNHLY, CDR2 FYNNEI. Trimming took 4 bases from V and 9 from J; bases not matched to a gene: 3. DNA for the CDR3: TGTGCCAGCAGTGGGACAGGGGGAGGTTCACCCCTCCACTTT. Its protein is CASSGTGGGSPLHF. Looking up the rest from reference TRBV2 and TRBJ1-6 gives the full variable domain: EPEVTQTPSHQVTQMGQEVILRCVPISNHLYFYWYRQILGQKVEFLVSFYNNEISEKSEIFDDQFSVERPDGSNFTLKIRSTKLEDSAMYFCASSGTGGGSPLHFGNGTRLTVT.

This chain links TRBV4-2 with TRBJ1-3, with 11 bases lining up with TRBD1. The J segment lost 0 bases and the V segment lost 4 bases, leaving 2 bases of the junction unmatched. Germline CDR1 is LGHNA and CDR2 is YNFKEQ. The CDR3 extends over 16 amino acids. The CDR3 bases are TGTGCCAGCAGCCCGGGACAGGGGGGCTCTGGAAACACCATATATTTT. Its translation is CASSPGQGGSGNTIYF.

V and J are TRBV6-1 and TRBJ1-2, with TRBD1 matching over 10 bases. The CDR3 is 16 amino acids. Germline CDR1 is MNHNS and CDR2 is SASEGT. V dropped 4 bases and J dropped 6; count of bases not matched to a gene: 11. CDR3 nucleotide sequence: TGTGCCAGCAGTGGTGACAGGGGGCGAAAGAAGAATGGCTACACCTTC. It specifies CASSGDRGRKKNGYTF.

The chain links TRBV6-5 to TRBJ2-5; weak D call: TRBD2 (5 bases). The CDR3 runs to 13 residues. Per the germline V gene, CDR1 is MNHEY and CDR2 is SVGAGI. Trimming stripped 6 bases from V and 4 bases from J, with 12 bases between. The CDR3 DNA follows: TGTGCCAGCAGGGCGGGCGCAGGAGAGACCCAGTACTTC. Amino acids: CASRAGAGETQYF.

The chain carries TRBV7-8 and TRBJ2-7; D is unclear. The length of the CDR3 is 12 residues. Between the trimmed V and J ends, which lost 8 bases and 3 bases, there was a span of 11 bases. Germline loops: CDR1 SGHVS, CDR2 FQNEAQ. As DNA, the CDR3 is TGTGCCAGCTCTCCTAGTTACTACGAGCAGTACTTC. Amino acid sequence: CASSPSYYEQYF.

The chain uses TRBV9 and TRBJ2-1; tentatively, D is TRBD1 (5 bases). This CDR3 has 14 amino acids. The germline V and J ends were trimmed by 6 bases and 3 bases, with 13 bases remaining between them. CDR1 and CDR2 (germline): SGDLS, YYNGEE. The CDR3 DNA is TGTGCCAGCAACCCGGACACGATCTACAATGAGCAGTTCTTC. Translating it yields CASNPDTIYNEQFF.

CDR3: CASSPHSNQPQHF. The CDR3 DNA is TGTGCCAGCTCACCCCATAGCAATCAGCCCCAGCATTTT. The chain carries TRBV18 and TRBJ1-5; no reliable D call. Germline CDR1 KGHSH, CDR2 LQKENI. CDR3 length equals 13 residues. Trimming stripped 3 bases from V and 0 bases from J, with 3 bases between.

V and J are TRBV19 and TRBJ1-4; possible D gene TRBD1, 5 bases. This CDR3 region has 13 residues. V was clipped by 5 bases and J by 8 bases, with 12 bases between them. CDR1 is LNHDA, CDR2 SQIVND, per germline (reference sequence). The chain's CDR3 is CASSDRPLEKLFF. The CDR3 nucleotides read TGTGCCAGTAGTGACAGACCACTGGAAAAACTGTTTTTT.

The rearrangement links TRBV5-8 to TRBJ2-5, with 11 bases fitting TRBD2. Germline CDR1 is SGHTS and CDR2 is YDEGEE. V lost 5 bases, J lost 4 bases, and 1 base stayed unmatched. This CDR3 spans 13 amino acids. CDR3: CASRTSGVETQYF. CDR3 DNA: TGTGCCAGCAGGACTAGCGGGGTAGAGACCCAGTACTTC.

The chain couples TRBV19 to TRBJ2-1, with a weak D call TRBD1 (5 bases). The germline V and J ends were trimmed by 4 bases and 6 bases, with 16 bases remaining between them. The CDR3 extends over 15 amino acids. Germline V CDR1 and CDR2: LNHDA, SQIVND (reference sequence). In DNA form, the CDR3 reads TGTGCCAGTAGTACAGGGCAGGGCCGTTCCAATGAGCAGTTCTTC. Translating it yields CASSTGQGRSNEQFF.